The TCR beta chain under discussion was sequenced for a study of OX40 agonist ivuxolimab in advanced cancers. This clone was counted a single time. Assay: immunoSEQ multiplex PCR; the TCRdb copy retains only in-frame clones and omits some. The sample yields 90,000 or so clones, 89% seen once. Germline CDR1 reads SGDLS; CDR2 reads YYNGEE. The ends were cut back, 2 bases at V and 4 bases at J, with 12 bases in the middle. CDR3 size: 14 residues. This sequence originates from an adult with an advanced solid tumor such as melanoma, head and neck, liver or kidney cancer. Material: CD4+ or CD8+ T cells sorted from blood, obtained in a trial of the OX40 agonist ivuxolimab. This rearrangement joins TRBV9 to TRBJ1-2; D gene uncertain. The CDR3 sequence: CASSVVDGSYGYTF. Written as DNA, the CDR3 is TGTGCCAGCAGCGTCGTGGACGGCTCCTATGGCTACACCTTC. Full variable domain (rest looked up from reference TRBV9 and TRBJ1-2): DSGVTQTPKHLITATGQRVTLRCSPRSGDLSVYWYQQSLDQGLQFLIQYYNGEERAKGNILERFSAQQFPDLHSELNLSSLELGDSALYFCASSVVDGSYGYTFGSGTRLTVV.